The next 9 T cell receptor beta chains were all read from a single sample in a study of blood T cell repertoires in COVID-19. The protocol was immunoSEQ multiplex PCR, while the TCRdb copy is restricted to in-frame clones and leaves out a portion. Seen here are approximately 210,000 clones, around four fifths observed once, and the top ten hold about an eighth. Sequenced input: PBMCs or T cells enriched from blood (not recorded which). The receptor source for this set is a man aged 35 to 55 who had recovered from COVID-19.

The V and J genes are TRBV10-3 and TRBJ2-2; 7 bases line up with TRBD1. Germline V lookup: CDR1 ENHRY, CDR2 SYGVKD. There are 14 residues in the CDR3. The V segment lost 10 bases and the J segment 4 bases; nucleotides outside the gene matches: 9. The CDR3 protein is CASNRQGSTGELFF. CDR3 bases: TGTGCCAGCAACAGACAGGGAAGCACCGGGGAGCTGTTTTTT.

Turning to this clone: At one boundary the junction diverges from the germline segment, which might be a read error. This chain joins TRBV12-3 or TRBV12-4 and TRBJ1-3; D uncertain. This CDR3 has 11 residues. CDR3 loop: CASSFGDTIYF. In DNA form, the CDR3 reads TGTGCCAGCAGTTTTGGAGACACCATATATTTT.

This chain uses TRBV5-1 with TRBJ2-1; 10 nucleotides agree with TRBD2. The J segment lost 8 bases and the V segment lost 0 bases, leaving 5 bases of the junction unmatched. CDR3 length: 15 residues. Per germline, CDR1 SGHRS and CDR2 YFSETQ. CDR3 sequence reads: CASSLVTSGYHEQFF. CDR3 nucleotide sequence: TGCGCCAGCAGCTTGGTGACTAGCGGGTACCATGAGCAGTTCTTC.

This clone was recorded only once. This chain links TRBV6-2 or TRBV6-3 with TRBJ2-5, with TRBD2 matching over 12 bases. The J segment lost 10 bases and the V segment lost 5 bases, leaving 20 bases of the junction unmatched. CDR3 length: 18 amino acids. Germline V lookup: CDR1 MNHEY, CDR2 SVGEGT. The CDR3 DNA follows: TGTGCCAGCAGTGACTACTGGACTAGCGGGACCCAACTTGGAGTCCAGTACTTC. It yields the protein CASSDYWTSGTQLGVQYF.

The chain links TRBV11-2 to TRBJ2-7; 7 bases line up with TRBD2. Germline assignment: CDR1 SGHAT and CDR2 FQNNGV. Losses at the gene ends were 8 bases for V and 3 bases for J; bases not matched to a gene: 13. The CDR3 has 15 residues. The CDR3 DNA follows: TGTGCCAGCGGCCCCGGGGAGGGAGGAGGCTACGAGCAGTACTTC. Amino acid sequence: CASGPGEGGGYEQYF. The full variable domain, in which reference TRBV11-2 and TRBJ2-7 provide the parts outside the CDR3, is EAGVAQSPRYKIIEKRQSVAFWCNPISGHATLYWYQQILGQGPKLLIQFQNNGVVDDSQLPKDRFSAERLKGVDSTLKIQPAKLEDSAVYLCASGPGEGGGYEQYFGPGTRLTVT.

The chain joins TRBV12-5 to TRBJ1-5, with 8 positions matching TRBD1. There are 14 residues in the CDR3. Germline V gene data show CDR1 as LGHNT and CDR2 as FRNRAP. Trimming removed 4 bases from V and 4 bases from J; junction bases left unmatched: 3. The CDR3 DNA sequence: TGTGCTAGTGGTTCCGGACAGGGTAATCAGCCCCAGCATTTT. Translated: CASGSGQGNQPQHF.

The chain links TRBV5-1 to TRBJ2-2; 7 bases fit TRBD1. The CDR3 is 15 amino acids. The germline V gene has CDR1 SGHRS and CDR2 YFSETQ. V shed 6 bases, J shed 0 bases, and the junction held 5 bases outside the gene matches. The CDR3 region is CASKMTGTNTGELFF. CDR3 DNA sequence: TGCGCCAGCAAAATGACAGGGACGAACACCGGGGAGCTGTTTTTT.

The rearrangement links TRBV19 to TRBJ2-1, with 7 bases identical to TRBD2. The CDR3 loop spans 11 amino acids. J lost 10 bases, V lost 10 bases, and 7 bases had no gene match. CDR1 is LNHDA, CDR2 SQIVND, per germline (reference sequence). This CDR3 reads CATGLVYEQFF. DNA of the CDR3: TGTGCCACCGGACTAGTTTACGAGCAGTTCTTC. Combining the CDR3 with reference TRBV19 and TRBJ2-1 gives the whole variable domain DGGITQSPKYLFRKEGQNVTLSCEQNLNHDAMYWYRQDPGQGLRLIYYSQIVNDFQKGDIAEGYSVSREKKESFPLTVTSAQKNPTAFYLCATGLVYEQFFGPGTRLTVL.

The CDR3 bases are TGTGCCAGCAGTTACTCTGCAGGGGGCTATGAAAAACTGTTTTTT. Translation: CASSYSAGGYEKLFF. This sequence joins TRBV6-5 and TRBJ1-4, with 8 bases matching TRBD1. This CDR3 has 15 amino acids. CDR1 is MNHEY, CDR2 SVGAGI, per germline. J was trimmed by 6 bases and V by 0 bases; bases with no gene match: 3.